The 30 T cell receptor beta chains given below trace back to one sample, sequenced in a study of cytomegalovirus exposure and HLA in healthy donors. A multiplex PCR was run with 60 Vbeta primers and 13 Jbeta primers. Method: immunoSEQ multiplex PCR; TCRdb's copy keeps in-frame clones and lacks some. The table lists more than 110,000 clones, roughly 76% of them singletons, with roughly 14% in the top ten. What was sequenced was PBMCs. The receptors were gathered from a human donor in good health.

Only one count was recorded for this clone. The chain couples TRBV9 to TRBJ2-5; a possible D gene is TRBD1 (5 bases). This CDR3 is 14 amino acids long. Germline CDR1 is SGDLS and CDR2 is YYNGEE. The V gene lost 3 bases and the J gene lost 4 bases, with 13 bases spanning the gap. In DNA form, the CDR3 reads TGTGCCAGCAGCGCAGCAGGGCCCAGAGAGACCCAGTACTTC. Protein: CASSAAGPRETQYF.

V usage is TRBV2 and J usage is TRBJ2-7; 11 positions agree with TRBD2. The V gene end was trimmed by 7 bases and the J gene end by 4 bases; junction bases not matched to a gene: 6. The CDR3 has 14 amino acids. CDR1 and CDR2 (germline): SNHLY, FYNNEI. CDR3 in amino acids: CASTRLAGPYEQYF. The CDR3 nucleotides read TGTGCCAGCACCAGACTAGCGGGACCGTACGAGCAGTACTTC.

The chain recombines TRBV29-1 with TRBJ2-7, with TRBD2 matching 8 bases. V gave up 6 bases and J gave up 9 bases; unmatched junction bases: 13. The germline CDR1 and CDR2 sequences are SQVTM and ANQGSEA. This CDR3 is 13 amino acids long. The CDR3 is CSVAGTSISGQYF. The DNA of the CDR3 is TGCAGCGTGGCCGGGACTAGTATTTCCGGGCAGTACTTC.

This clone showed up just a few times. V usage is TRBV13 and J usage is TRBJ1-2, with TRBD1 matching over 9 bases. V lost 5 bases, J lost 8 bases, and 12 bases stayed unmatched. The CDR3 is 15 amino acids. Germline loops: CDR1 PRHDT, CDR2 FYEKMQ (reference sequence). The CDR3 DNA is TGTGCCAGCAGCCTCCCAACACAGGGGGCCGGGGGCTACACCTTC. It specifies CASSLPTQGAGGYTF.

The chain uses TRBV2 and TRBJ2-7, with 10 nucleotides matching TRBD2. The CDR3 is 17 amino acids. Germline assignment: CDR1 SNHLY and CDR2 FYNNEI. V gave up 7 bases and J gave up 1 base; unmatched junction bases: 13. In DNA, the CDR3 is TGTGCCAGCAAGCGGCTAGCGGGGGTCTCCACGTCCTACGAGCAGTACTTC. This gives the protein CASKRLAGVSTSYEQYF.

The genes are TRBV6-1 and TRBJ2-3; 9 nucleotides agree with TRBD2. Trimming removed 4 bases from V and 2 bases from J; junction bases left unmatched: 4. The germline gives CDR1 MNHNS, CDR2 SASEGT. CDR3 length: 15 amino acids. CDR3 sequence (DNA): TGTGCCAGCAGTGTCCTAGCGGGGTCCACAGATACGCAGTATTTT. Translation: CASSVLAGSTDTQYF.

The CDR3 region has the DNA TGTGCCAGCAGCTTGACTACGAAAGAGACCCAGTACTTC. Protein sequence: CASSLTTKETQYF. The chain links TRBV7-3 to TRBJ2-5; D may be TRBD2 (5 bases). The CDR3 runs 13 residues. V lost 3 bases and J 3 bases, leaving 8 bases between the germline ends. Germline CDR1 SGHTA, CDR2 FQGTGA.

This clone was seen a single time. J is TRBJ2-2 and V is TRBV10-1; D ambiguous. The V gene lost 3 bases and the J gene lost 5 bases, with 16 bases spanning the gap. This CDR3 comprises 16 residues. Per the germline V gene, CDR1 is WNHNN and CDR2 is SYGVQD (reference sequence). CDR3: CASSERGFTNTGELFF. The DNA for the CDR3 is TGCGCCAGCAGTGAACGCGGCTTCACAAATACCGGGGAGCTGTTTTTT.

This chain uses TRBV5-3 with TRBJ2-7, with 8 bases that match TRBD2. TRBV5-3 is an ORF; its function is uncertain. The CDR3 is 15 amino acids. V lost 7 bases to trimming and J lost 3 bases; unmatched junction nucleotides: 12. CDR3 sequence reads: CARAGSGSRYYEQYF. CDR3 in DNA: TGTGCCAGAGCCGGGAGCGGGAGCAGGTACTACGAGCAGTACTTC.

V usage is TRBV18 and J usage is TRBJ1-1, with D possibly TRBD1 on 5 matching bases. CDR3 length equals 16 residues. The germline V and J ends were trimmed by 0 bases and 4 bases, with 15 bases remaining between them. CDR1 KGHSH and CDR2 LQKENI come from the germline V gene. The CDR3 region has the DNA TGTGCCAGCTCACCACCTGCGATGACAGTTTCCACTGAAGCTTTCTTT. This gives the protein CASSPPAMTVSTEAFF.

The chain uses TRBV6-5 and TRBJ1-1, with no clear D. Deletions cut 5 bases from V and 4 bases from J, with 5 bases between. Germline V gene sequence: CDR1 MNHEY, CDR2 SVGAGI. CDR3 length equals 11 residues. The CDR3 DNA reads TGTGCCAGCAGTGTCGGCACTGAAGCTTTCTTT. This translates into CASSVGTEAFF.

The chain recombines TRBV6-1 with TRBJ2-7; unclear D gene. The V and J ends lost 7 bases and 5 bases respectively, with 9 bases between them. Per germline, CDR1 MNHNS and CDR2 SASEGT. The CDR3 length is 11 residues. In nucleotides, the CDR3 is TGTGCCAGCATGAGCATACACGAGCAGTACTTC. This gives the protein CASMSIHEQYF.

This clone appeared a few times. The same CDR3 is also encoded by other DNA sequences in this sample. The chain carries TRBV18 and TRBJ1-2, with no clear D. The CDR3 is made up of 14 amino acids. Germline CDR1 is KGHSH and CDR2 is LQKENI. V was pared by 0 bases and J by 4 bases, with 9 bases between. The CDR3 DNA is TGTGCCAGCTCACCACCGTCGGGATCCTATGGCTACACCTTC. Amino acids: CASSPPSGSYGYTF.

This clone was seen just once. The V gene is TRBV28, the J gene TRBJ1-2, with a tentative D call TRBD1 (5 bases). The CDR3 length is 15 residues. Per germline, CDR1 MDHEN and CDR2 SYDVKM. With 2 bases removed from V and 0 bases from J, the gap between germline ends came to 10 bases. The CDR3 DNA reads TGTGCCAGCAGTTTACCCCTAGGGGCTAACTATGGCTACACCTTC. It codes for CASSLPLGANYGYTF.

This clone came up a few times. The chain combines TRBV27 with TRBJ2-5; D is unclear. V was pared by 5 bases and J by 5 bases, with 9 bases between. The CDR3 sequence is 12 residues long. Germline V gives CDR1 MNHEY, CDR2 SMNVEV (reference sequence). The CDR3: CASSPNWETQYF. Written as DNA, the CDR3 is TGTGCCAGCAGTCCTAATTGGGAGACCCAGTACTTC.

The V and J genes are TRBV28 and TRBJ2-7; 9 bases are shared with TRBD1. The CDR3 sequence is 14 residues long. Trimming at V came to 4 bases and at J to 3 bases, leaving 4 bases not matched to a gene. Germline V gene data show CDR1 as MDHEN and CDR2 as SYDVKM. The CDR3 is CASSSTGGDYEQYF. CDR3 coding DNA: TGTGCCAGCAGTTCGACAGGGGGGGACTACGAGCAGTACTTC.

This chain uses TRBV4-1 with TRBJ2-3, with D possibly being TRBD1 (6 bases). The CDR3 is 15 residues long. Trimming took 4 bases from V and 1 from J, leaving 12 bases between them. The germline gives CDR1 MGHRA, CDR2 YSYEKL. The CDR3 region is CASSPQGYGTDTQYF. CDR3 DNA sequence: TGCGCCAGCAGCCCACAGGGATACGGCACAGATACGCAGTATTTT.

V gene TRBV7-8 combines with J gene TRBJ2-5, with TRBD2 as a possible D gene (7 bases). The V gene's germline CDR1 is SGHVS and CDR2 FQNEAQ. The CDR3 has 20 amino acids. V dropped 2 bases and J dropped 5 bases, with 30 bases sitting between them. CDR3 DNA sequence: TGTGCCAGCAGCTTAAAAGAGGGGGGAGGCGGGAGAGGCCTCCAGGAGACCCAGTACTTC. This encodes CASSLKEGGGGRGLQETQYF.

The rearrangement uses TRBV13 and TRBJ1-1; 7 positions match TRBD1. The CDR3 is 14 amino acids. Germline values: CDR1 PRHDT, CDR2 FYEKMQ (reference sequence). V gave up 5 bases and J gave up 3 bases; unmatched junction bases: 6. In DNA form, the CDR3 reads TGTGCCAGCAGCCTGTACAGGGGCGACACTGAAGCTTTCTTT. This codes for CASSLYRGDTEAFF.

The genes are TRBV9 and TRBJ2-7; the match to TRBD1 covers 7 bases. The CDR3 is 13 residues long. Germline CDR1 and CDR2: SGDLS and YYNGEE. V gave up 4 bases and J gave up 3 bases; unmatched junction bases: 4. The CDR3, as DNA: TGTGCCAGCAGCCCGGGACAGCGCTACGAGCAGTACTTC. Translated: CASSPGQRYEQYF.

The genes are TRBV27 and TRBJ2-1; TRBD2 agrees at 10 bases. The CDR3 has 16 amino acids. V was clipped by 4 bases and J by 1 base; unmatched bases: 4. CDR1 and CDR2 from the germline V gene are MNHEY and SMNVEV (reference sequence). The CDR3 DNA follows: TGTGCCAGCAGTTCCCGGACTAGCGGTTCCTACAATGAGCAGTTCTTC. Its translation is CASSSRTSGSYNEQFF.

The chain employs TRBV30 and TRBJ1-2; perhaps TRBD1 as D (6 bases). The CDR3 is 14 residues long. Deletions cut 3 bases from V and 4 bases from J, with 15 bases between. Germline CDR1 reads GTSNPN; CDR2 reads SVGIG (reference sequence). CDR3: CAWRGTPFTYGYTF. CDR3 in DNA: TGTGCCTGGAGAGGGACACCTTTTACCTATGGCTACACCTTC.

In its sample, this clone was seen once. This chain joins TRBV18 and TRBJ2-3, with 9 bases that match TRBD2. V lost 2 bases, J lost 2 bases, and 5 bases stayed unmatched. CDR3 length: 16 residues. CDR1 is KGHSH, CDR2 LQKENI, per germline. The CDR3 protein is CASSPEAGGLTDTQYF. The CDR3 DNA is TGTGCCAGCTCACCAGAAGCGGGGGGACTCACAGATACGCAGTATTTT. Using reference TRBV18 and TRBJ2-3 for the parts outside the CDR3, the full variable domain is NAGVMQNPRHLVRRRGQEARLRCSPMKGHSHVYWYRQLPEEGLKFMVYLQKENIIDESGMPKERFSAEFPKEGPSILRIQQVVRGDSAAYFCASSPEAGGLTDTQYFGPGTRLTVL.

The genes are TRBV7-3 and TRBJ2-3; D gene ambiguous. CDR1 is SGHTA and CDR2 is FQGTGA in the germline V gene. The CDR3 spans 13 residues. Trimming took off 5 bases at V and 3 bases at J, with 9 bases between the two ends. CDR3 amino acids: CASSPQTTDTQYF. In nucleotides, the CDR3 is TGTGCCAGCAGCCCACAGACAACAGATACGCAGTATTTT.

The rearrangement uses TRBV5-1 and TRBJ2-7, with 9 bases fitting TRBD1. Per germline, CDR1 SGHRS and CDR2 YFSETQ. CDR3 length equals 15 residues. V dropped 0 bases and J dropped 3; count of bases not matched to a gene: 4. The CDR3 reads CASSLAGTGIYEQYF. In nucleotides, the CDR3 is TGCGCCAGCAGCTTGGCCGGGACAGGGATCTACGAGCAGTACTTC.

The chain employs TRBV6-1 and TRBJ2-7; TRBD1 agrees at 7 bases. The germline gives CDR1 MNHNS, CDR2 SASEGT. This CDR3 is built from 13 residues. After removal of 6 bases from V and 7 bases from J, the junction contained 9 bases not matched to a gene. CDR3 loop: CASSGDRAGEQYF. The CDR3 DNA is TGTGCCAGCAGCGGAGACAGGGCTGGGGAGCAGTACTTC.

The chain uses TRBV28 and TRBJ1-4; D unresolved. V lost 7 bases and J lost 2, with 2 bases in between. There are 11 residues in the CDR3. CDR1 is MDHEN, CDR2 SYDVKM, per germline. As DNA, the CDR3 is TGTGCCAGCACTACTAATGAAAAACTGTTTTTT. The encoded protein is CASTTNEKLFF.

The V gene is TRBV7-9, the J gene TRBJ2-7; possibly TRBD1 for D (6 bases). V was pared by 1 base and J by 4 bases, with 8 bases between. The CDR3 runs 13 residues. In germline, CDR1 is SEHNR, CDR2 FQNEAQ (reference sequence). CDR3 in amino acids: CASSLVGQYEQYF. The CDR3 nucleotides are TGTGCCAGCAGCTTAGTCGGACAGTACGAGCAGTACTTC.

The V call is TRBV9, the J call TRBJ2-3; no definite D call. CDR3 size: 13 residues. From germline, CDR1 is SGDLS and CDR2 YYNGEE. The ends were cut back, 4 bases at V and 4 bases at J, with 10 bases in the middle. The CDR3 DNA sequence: TGTGCCAGCAGCCCGTCGGTCCCAGATACGCAGTATTTT. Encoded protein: CASSPSVPDTQYF.

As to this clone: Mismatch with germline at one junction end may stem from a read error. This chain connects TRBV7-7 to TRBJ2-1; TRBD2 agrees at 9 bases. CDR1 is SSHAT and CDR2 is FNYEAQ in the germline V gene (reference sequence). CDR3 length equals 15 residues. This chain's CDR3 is CASSLLAGVSNEQFF. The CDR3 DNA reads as TGTGCTAGCAGCTTATTAGCGGGAGTCAGCAATGAGCAGTTCTTC. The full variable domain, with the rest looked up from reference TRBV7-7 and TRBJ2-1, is GAGVSQSPRYKVTKRGQDVTLRCDPISSHATLYWYQQALGQGPEFLTYFNYEAQPDKSGLPSDRFSAERPEGSISTLTIQRTEQRDSAMYRCASSLLAGVSNEQFFGPGTRLTVL.